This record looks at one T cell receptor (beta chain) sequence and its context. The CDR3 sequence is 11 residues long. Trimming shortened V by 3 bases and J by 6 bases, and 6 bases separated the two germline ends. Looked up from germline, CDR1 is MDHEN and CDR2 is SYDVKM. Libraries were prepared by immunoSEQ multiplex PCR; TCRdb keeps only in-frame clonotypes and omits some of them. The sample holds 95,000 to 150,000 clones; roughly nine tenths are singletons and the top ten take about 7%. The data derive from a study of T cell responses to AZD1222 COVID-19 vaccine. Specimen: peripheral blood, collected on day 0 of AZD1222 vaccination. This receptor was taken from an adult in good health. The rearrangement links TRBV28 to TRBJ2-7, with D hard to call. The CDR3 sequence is CASSFSSEQYF. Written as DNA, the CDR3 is TGTGCCAGCAGTTTTTCCAGCGAGCAGTACTTC.